The 10 T cell receptor beta chains below were found in one sample sequenced in a study of blood T cell repertoires in COVID-19. TCRdb's table, derived via immunoSEQ multiplex PCR, lists solely in-frame clones and lacks some. The sample has about 210,000 clones; about 89% are singletons. The sequenced sample consisted of peripheral blood. These receptors were obtained from a woman between 40 and 50 years old with acute or convalescent COVID-19.

The CDR3: CASSELGGLSQPQHF. DNA for the CDR3: TGTGCCAGCAGTGAACTCGGAGGTTTGAGCCAGCCCCAGCATTTT. V gene TRBV6-1 combines with J gene TRBJ1-5; no definite D call. Trimming stripped 2 bases from V and 7 bases from J, with 15 bases between. The CDR3 length is 15 residues. Germline V gene data show CDR1 as MNHNS and CDR2 as SASEGT.

The rearrangement joins TRBV6-5 to TRBJ1-1; D is possibly TRBD1 (5 bases). The CDR3 has 14 residues. Germline CDR1 reads MNHEY; CDR2 reads SVGAGI. Trimming removed 6 bases at V and 2 bases at J, with 13 bases between. The CDR3 loop is CASRKQGVNTEAFF. CDR3 sequence (DNA): TGTGCCAGCAGGAAGCAGGGCGTCAACACTGAAGCTTTCTTT.

This clone showed up just once. The chain employs TRBV24-1 and TRBJ2-3; 7 bases map to TRBD1. Germline V gene lookup returns CDR1 KGHDR and CDR2 SFDVKD. The CDR3 is made up of 16 amino acids. Losses at the gene ends were 5 bases for V and 3 bases for J; bases not matched to a gene: 10. Here the CDR3 reads CATSALTGVETDTQYF. The CDR3 DNA is TGTGCCACCAGTGCTCTCACAGGGGTTGAAACAGATACGCAGTATTTT.

This sequence joins TRBV7-2 and TRBJ1-6; 8 nucleotides line up with TRBD1. The CDR3 is made up of 18 amino acids. The J segment lost 7 bases and the V segment lost 7 bases, leaving 18 bases of the junction unmatched. Germline loops: CDR1 SGHTA, CDR2 FQGNSA. Written as DNA, the CDR3 is TGTGCCAGCACTCTTCCCTGGACAGGGTCGAATTCAAATTCACCCCTCCACTTT. Residues: CASTLPWTGSNSNSPLHF.

V and J are TRBV19 and TRBJ2-3; a weak D match, TRBD2 (5 bases). Trimming pared 5 bases from V and 0 bases from J, leaving 15 bases between. The CDR3 loop spans 16 amino acids. From germline, CDR1 is LNHDA and CDR2 SQIVND (reference sequence). CDR3 in DNA: TGTGCCAGTAGTCCAAATTCGGGATCTAGCACAGATACGCAGTATTTT. Its translation: CASSPNSGSSTDTQYF. Combining the CDR3 with reference TRBV19 and TRBJ2-3 gives the whole variable domain DGGITQSPKYLFRKEGQNVTLSCEQNLNHDAMYWYRQDPGQGLRLIYYSQIVNDFQKGDIAEGYSVSREKKESFPLTVTSAQKNPTAFYLCASSPNSGSSTDTQYFGPGTRLTVL.

The rearrangement uses TRBV7-2 and TRBJ2-2, with TRBD1 as a possible D gene (6 bases). The germline gives CDR1 SGHTA, CDR2 FQGNSA. The CDR3 is 14 residues long. V was cut by 5 bases and J by 6 bases, with 13 bases left in between. The CDR3 DNA reads TGTGCCAGCAGCCCACTGCCAGGGGCCGGGGAGCTGTTTTTT. Residues: CASSPLPGAGELFF.

The V and J genes are TRBV7-2 and TRBJ2-2; TRBD1 agrees at 7 bases. The germline CDR1 and CDR2 sequences are SGHTA and FQGNSA. The length of the CDR3 is 15 residues. V was pared by 3 bases and J by 2 bases, with 3 bases of the junction left unmatched. CDR3 nucleotides: TGTGCCAGCAGCTTGAGGGACAGCAACACCGGGGAGCTGTTTTTT. Protein: CASSLRDSNTGELFF.

This chain uses TRBV29-1 with TRBJ1-4; possible D gene TRBD1, 6 bases. The germline CDR1 and CDR2 sequences are SQVTM and ANQGSEA. Between the trimmed V and J ends, which lost 6 bases and 5 bases, there was a span of 16 bases. The CDR3 is made up of 14 amino acids. The CDR3 DNA sequence: TGCAGCGTCCTTACAGGGAGACTAAATGAAAAACTGTTTTTT. Protein sequence: CSVLTGRLNEKLFF.

V usage is TRBV12-3 or TRBV12-4 and J usage is TRBJ1-5; D ambiguous. Trimming took off 0 bases at V and 8 bases at J, with 5 bases between the two ends. This CDR3 has 12 amino acids. CDR3: CASSLAPEPQHF. CDR3 bases: TGTGCCAGCAGTTTAGCGCCGGAGCCCCAGCATTTT.

The chain recombines TRBV7-2 with TRBJ2-1; 11 bases are shared with TRBD2. The CDR3 is 18 residues long. Germline lookup yields CDR1 SGHTA and CDR2 FQGNSA. V was clipped by 5 bases and J by 4 bases; unmatched bases: 13. The CDR3 here is CASSLLIGASGGYNEQFF. The CDR3 DNA sequence: TGTGCCAGCAGCCTACTTATTGGGGCTAGCGGGGGGTACAATGAGCAGTTCTTC.